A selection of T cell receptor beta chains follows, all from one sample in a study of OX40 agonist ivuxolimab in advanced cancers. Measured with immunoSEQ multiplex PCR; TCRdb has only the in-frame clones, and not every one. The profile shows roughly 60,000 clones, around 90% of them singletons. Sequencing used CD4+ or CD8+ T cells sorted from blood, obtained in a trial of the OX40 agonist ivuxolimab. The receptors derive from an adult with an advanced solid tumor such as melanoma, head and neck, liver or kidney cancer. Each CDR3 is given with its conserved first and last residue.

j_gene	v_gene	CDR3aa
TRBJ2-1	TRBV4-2	CASSQRSPEGNEQFF
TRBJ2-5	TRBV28	CASSLRRYQETQYF
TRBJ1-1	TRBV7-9	CASSGGSQQGFTEAFF
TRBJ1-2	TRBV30	CAWSGQGGYGYTF
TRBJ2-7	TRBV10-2	CASGQLYEQYF
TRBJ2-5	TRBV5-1	CASSLGGFQETQYF
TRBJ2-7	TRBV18	CASSPGTGGSYEQYF
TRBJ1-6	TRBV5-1	CASSLAYGGYSPLHF
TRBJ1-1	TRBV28	CASSTSTGGAGTEAFF
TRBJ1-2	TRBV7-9	CASSLGQAPPYGYTF
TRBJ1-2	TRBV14	CASSQGGAGDNYGYTF
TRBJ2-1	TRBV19	CASRWGGTGRNEQFF
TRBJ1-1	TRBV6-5	CASGDRGVSTEAFF
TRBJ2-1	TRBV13	CASSLNLAGVNNEQFF
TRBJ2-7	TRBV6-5	CASSRTTHSYEQYF
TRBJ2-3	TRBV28	CASSSPGTGTQYF
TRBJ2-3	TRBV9	CASSATDTQYF
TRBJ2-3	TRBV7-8	CASSYPGLEGTDTQYF
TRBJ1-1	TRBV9	CASSVGEGLGTEAFF
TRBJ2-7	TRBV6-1	CASRLGQGSYEQYF
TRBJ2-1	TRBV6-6	CASTQENEQFF
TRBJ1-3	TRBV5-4	CASSLGANSGNTIYF
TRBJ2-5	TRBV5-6	CASSKTGVGETQYF
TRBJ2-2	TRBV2	CASTRDRGTGELFF
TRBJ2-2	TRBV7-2	CASSPNSGGAGGELFF
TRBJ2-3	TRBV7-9	CASSSTGETDTQYF
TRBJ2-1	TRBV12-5	CASGTWEGDGVNEQFF
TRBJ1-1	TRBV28	CASTPGDRDVPEAFF
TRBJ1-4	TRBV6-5	CASSSIKGQGGEKLFF
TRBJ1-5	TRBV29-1	CSTSEGGANQPQHF
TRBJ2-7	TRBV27	CASSPTLTGGTYEQYF
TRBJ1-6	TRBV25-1	CASRDRGKDSLHF
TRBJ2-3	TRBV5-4	CASSPRTGDMGDTQYF
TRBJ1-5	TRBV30	CAWSRGNDQPQHF
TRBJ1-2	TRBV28	CASSRQGLGYGYTF
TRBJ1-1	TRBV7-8	CASSFISMNTEAFF
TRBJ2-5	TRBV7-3	CASSSGLQPGETQYF
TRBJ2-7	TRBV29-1	CSVEAPGPSSYEQYF
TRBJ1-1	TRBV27	CASSSTLNTEAFF
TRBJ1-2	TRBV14	CASSRAGVYGYTF
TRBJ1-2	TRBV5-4	CASSLAGSPRNGYTF
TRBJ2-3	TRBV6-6	CASSSPREADTQYF
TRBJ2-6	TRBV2	CASSEVGYSGANVLTF
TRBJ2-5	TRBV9	CASSVVSDSSSTQYF
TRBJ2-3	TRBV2	CACRGGLTDTQYF
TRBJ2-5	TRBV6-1	CASSKLQGGETQYF
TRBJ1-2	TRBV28	CASSSFGQGSYGYTF
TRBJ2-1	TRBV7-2	CASRSSGRAYNEQFF
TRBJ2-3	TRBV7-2	CASSWGTSGGTDTQYF
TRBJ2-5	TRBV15	CATSRDQALGTGSTETQYF
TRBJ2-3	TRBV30	CAWSPSGRPDTQYF